This record covers a single TCR beta chain. What antigen it recognizes has not been identified. The sample holds no much larger clone one base away, and base qualities are not on file. The sample comes from a study of human T cells and chemical hapten exposure (dated by TCRdb to the early 2020s). Regarding the research as a whole: For sensitization, 2% DPC in acetone was applied to a roughly 2 cm by roughly 2 cm area of upper inner arm skin. Throughout the roughly 23-week study period, patients were also given weekly therapeutic DPC doses on the scalp. Patch tests used Finn chambers with 0.01% DPC on the upper back, scored after 6 days by International Contact Dermatitis Research Group standards. Alopecia areata with under or over 50% scalp involvement, alopecia totalis and alopecia universalis were represented in the patient cohort, which was mostly female. Libraries were pooled for sequencing, and variation in per-sample TCR yields was attributed mainly to small differences in library volumes within the pool. Peripheral blood TCR repertoire changes were tracked in vivo in alopecia patients during primary and secondary sensitization to the hapten diphenylcyclopropenone (DPC). Blood was sampled from patients pre-sensitization (week 0) and at 2, 6 and about 24 weeks after DPC sensitization. Blood for TCR sequencing was provided by twenty-nine alopecia patients at one to four time points (pre-sensitization, 2, 6 and 24 weeks).

Library construction relied on RACE. The reads were generated on a NextSeq 500. Library preparation attached unique molecular identifiers to individual cDNA molecules for quantitative, reproducible TCR counting. For every blood RNA sample, sequencing covered both the TCR alpha and TCR beta chains. Regarding the original processing steps: A median of approximately 96,000 TCRs per sample was observed, with a range of about 20,000 to 750,000. The Decombinator software suite was used to annotate the V, J and CDR3 of the TCR reads. For the PS versus PT1 abundance plots, all samples were subsampled to the same number of TCRs (28,000). Expanded TCRs were defined as absent before sensitization and observed at least eight times at the 2-week time point. TCRdb reworked the public reads: Q25 trimming with fastp, MiXCR clone assembly, productive beta chains retained. Rows are unified per CDR3 protein, each entry keeping the most common DNA and genes. V and J calls and clone size were set by TCRdb, not the authors. In all, the sample holds over 75,000 distinct CDR3 sequences, and around 7.8% of those were seen once. The ten largest make up around 1.5% of the sample.

What the time point label conveys for this sample: patch test 1, 2 weeks after DPC sensitization. In light of the paper, this sample's treatment or condition label describes: therapeutic diphenylcyclopropenone sensitization with weekly scalp DPC. At every patch-test visit, the blood draw took place before the patch test was put on. Patients were eligible if aged 18 to 70, diagnosed with alopecia and judged suitable for DPC therapy, and pregnant patients were excluded. Unfractionated whole blood was collected in Tempus Blood RNA tubes, and total RNA was extracted from that blood. The research as a whole found: Repeated subsampling changed both the strength of the expansion versus patch-test correlation and the threshold at which that correlation became significant. Patch test score correlated positively with the number of PT1 expanded TCRs, reaching significance at thresholds 8, 16 and 32 but not at 4. Compared with pre-sensitization or healthy control sets, expanded TCRs formed significantly more large CDR3 similarity clusters, which is consistent with antigen-driven responses. All patients had alopecia, a presumed autoimmune disease, so their immune response might differ from that of healthy individuals. No change with DPC sensitization was found in the number of TCRs above 1 in 1000 frequency, and no evidence of global repertoire structure alterations was found.

In the germline V gene, CDR1 corresponds to SQVTM and CDR2 to ANQGSEA. Counted from cysteine to phenylalanine, this CDR3 has 16 amino acids. Of the read, only the CDR3 DNA is kept; its 48 bases are in frame from base 1. The sample here was whole blood, taken in connection with sensitization to the hapten diphenylcyclopropenone (DPC). This chain joins TRBV29-1 to TRBJ2-2; 8 nucleotides in the junction match TRBD2. The TCR originated in a woman younger than 45 with alopecia areata. Some clones in this sample may be carry-over from other donors' samples. The DNA is as follows: TGCGTAAGCCAGCGGGGGACCTCGGTGGGCGCCGGGGAGCTGTTTTTT. Its translation is CVSQRGTSVGAGELFF.